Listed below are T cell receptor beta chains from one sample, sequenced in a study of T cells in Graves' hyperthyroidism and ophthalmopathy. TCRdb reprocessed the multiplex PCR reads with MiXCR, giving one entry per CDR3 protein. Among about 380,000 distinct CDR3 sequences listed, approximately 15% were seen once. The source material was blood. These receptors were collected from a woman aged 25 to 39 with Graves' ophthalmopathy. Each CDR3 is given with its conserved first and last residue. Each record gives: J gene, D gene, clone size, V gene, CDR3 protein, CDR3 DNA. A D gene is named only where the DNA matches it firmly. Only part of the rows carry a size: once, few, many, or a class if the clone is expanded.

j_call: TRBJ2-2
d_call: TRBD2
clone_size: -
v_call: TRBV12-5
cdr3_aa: CASGLDAGGPDTGELFF
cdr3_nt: TGTGCTAGTGGTTTGGACGCGGGGGGGCCTGACACCGGGGAGCTGTTTTTT

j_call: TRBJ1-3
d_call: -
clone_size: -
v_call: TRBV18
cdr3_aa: CASSLGGANSGNTIYF
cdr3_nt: TGTGCCAGCTCACTGGGGGGGGCTAACTCTGGAAACACCATATATTTT

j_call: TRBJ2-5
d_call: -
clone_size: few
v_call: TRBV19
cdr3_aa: CATLNRQTGGETQYF
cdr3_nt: TGTGCCACTCTCAACCGACAAACTGGCGGGGAGACCCAGTACTTC

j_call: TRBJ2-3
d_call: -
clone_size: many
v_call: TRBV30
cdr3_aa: CAWSVGDTQYF
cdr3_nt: TGTGCCTGGAGTGTAGGGGACACGCAGTATTTT

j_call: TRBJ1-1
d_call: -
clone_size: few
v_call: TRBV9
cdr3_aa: CASSVRQVNTEAFF
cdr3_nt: TGTGCCAGCAGCGTACGACAGGTTAACACTGAAGCTTTCTTT

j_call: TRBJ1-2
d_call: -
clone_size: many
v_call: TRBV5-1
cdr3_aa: CASSLAESDYTF
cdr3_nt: TGCGCCAGCAGCTTGGCCGAGAGTGACTACACCTTC

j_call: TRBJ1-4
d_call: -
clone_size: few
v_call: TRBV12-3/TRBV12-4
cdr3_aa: CASSPIVGNEKLFF
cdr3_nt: TGTGCCAGCAGCCCCATCGTGGGGAATGAAAAACTGTTTTTT

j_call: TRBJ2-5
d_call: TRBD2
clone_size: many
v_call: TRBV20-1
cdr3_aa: CSASRGLAGDQETQYF
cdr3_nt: TGCAGTGCTAGTAGGGGACTAGCGGGGGACCAAGAGACCCAGTACTTC

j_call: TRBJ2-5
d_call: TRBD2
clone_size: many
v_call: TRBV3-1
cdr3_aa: CASSLRLAGTKETQYF
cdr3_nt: TGTGCCAGCAGCCTAAGACTAGCGGGGACGAAGGAGACCCAGTACTTC

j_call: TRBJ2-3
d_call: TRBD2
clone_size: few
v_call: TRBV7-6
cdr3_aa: CASSLILAGDSTDTQYF
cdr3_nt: TGTGCCAGCAGCTTAATCCTGGCGGGAGATAGCACAGATACGCAGTATTTT

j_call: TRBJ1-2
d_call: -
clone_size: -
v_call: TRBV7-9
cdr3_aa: CASSSWAGIGGYTF
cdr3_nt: TGTGCCAGCAGCTCCTGGGCAGGGATCGGTGGCTACACCTTC

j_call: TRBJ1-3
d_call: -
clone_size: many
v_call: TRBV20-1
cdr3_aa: CSARDTGQLNTIYF
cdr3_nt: TGCAGTGCTAGAGATACCGGACAGTTAAACACCATATATTTT

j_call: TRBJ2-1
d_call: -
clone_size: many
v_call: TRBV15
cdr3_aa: CATSREQYNEQFF
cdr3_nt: TGTGCCACCAGCAGAGAACAGTACAATGAGCAGTTCTTC

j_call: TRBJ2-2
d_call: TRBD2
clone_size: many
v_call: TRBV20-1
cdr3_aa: CSARGTSGGSNTGELFF
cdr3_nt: TGCAGTGCTAGGGGGACTAGCGGGGGGTCGAACACCGGGGAGCTGTTTTTT

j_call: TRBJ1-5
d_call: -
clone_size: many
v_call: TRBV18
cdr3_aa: CASSPTQVSNQPQHF
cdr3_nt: TGTGCCAGCTCACCAACTCAGGTTAGCAATCAGCCCCAGCATTTT

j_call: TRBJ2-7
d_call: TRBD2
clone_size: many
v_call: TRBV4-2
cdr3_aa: CASSQALAGGYEQYF
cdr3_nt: TGTGCCAGCAGCCAAGCACTAGCGGGGGGATACGAGCAGTACTTC

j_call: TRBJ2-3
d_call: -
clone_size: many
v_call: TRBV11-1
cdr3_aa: CASSRRLFTDTQYF
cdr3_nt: TGTGCCAGCAGCCGACGCCTCTTCACAGATACGCAGTATTTT

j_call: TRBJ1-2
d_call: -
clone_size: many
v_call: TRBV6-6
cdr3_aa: CASSYSRESNYGYTF
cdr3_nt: TGTGCCAGCAGTTACTCGAGGGAGTCAAACTATGGCTACACCTTC

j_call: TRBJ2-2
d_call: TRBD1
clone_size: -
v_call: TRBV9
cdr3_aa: CASSEGLGTGATGELFF
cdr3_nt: TGTGCCAGCAGCGAGGGCCTAGGGACAGGGGCCACCGGGGAGCTGTTTTTT

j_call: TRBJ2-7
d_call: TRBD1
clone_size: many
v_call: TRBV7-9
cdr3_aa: CASSSPGQPSSYEQYF
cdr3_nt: TGTGCCAGCAGCTCACCGGGACAGCCAAGCTCCTACGAGCAGTACTTC

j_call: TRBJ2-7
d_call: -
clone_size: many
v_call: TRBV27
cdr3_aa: CASSRGRAGYEQYF
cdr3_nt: TGTGCCAGCAGTCGAGGCAGGGCTGGCTACGAGCAGTACTTC

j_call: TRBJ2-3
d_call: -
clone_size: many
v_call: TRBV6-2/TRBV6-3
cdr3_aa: CASSPAILADTQYF
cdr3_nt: TGTGCCAGCAGTCCGGCCATCTTGGCGGATACGCAGTATTTT